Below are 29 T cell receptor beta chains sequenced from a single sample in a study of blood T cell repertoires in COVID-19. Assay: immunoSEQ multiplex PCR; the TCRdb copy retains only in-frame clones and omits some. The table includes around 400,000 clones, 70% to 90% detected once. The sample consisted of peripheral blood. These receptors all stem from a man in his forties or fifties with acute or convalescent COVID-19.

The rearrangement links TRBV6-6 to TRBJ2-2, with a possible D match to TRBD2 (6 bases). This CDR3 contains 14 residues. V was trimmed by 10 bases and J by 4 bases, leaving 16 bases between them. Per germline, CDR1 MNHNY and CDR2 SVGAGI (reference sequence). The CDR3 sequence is CATCGGVITGELFF. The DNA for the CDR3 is TGTGCCACCTGCGGCGGGGTTATCACCGGGGAGCTGTTTTTT.

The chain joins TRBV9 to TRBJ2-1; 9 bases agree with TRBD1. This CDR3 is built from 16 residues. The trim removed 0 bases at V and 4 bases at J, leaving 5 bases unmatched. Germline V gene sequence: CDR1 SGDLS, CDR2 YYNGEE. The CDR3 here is CASSVAPQGAYNEQFF. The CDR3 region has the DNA TGTGCCAGCAGCGTAGCTCCACAGGGGGCATACAATGAGCAGTTCTTC. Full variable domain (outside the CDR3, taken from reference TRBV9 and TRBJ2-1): DSGVTQTPKHLITATGQRVTLRCSPRSGDLSVYWYQQSLDQGLQFLIQYYNGEERAKGNILERFSAQQFPDLHSELNLSSLELGDSALYFCASSVAPQGAYNEQFFGPGTRLTVL.

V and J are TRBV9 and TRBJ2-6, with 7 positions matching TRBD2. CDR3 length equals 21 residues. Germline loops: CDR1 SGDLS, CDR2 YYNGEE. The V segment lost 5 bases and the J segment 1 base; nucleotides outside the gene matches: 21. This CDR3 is CASSAGTGRIFGGSGANVLTF. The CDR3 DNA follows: TGTGCCAGCAGTGCCGGGACGGGCAGGATTTTCGGGGGGTCTGGGGCCAACGTCCTGACTTTC.

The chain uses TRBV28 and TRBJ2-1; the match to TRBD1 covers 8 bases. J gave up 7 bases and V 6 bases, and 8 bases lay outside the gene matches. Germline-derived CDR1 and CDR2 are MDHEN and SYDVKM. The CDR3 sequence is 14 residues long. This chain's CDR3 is CASSGQGLGNEQFF. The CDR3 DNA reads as TGTGCCAGCAGCGGACAGGGCCTAGGAAATGAGCAGTTCTTC.

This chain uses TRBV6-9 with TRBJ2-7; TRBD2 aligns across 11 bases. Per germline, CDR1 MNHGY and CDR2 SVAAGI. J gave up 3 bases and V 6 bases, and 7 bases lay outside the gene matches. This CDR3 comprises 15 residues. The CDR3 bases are TGTGCCAGCAGCTGGGGACTAGCGGATTACTACGAGCAGTACTTC. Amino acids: CASSWGLADYYEQYF.

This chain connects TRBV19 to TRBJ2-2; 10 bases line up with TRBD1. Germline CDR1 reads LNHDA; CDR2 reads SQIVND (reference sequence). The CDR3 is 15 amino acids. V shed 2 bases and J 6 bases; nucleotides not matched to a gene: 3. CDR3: CASSIRTGGAGELFF. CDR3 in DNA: TGTGCCAGTAGTATACGGACAGGGGGGGCCGGGGAGCTGTTTTTT.

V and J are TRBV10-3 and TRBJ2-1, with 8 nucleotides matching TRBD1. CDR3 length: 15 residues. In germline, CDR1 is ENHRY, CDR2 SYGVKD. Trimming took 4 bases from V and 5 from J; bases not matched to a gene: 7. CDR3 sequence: CAISGDRGGNNEQFF. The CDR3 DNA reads TGTGCCATCAGTGGCGACAGGGGTGGGAACAATGAGCAGTTCTTC.

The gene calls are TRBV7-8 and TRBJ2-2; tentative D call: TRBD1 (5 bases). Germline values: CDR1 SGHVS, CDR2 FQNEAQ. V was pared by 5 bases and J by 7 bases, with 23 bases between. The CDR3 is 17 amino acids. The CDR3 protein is CASSPFGATGVGGELFF. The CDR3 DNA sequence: TGTGCCAGCAGCCCCTTTGGGGCTACCGGAGTTGGCGGGGAGCTGTTTTTT. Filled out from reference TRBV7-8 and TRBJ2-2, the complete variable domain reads GAGVSQSPRYKVAKRGQDVALRCDPISGHVSLFWYQQALGQGPEFLTYFQNEAQLDKSGLPSDRFFAERPEGSVSTLKIQRTQQEDSAVYLCASSPFGATGVGGELFFGEGSRLTVL.

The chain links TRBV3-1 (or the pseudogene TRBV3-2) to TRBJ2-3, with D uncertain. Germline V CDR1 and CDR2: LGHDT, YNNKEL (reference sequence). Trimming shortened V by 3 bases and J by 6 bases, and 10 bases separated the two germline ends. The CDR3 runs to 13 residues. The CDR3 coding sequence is TGTGCCAGCAGCCACCGTCTCGGGGATACGCAGTATTTT. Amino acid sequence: CASSHRLGDTQYF.

For the CDR3, the DNA is TGTGCCAGCAGCATAGACAGGAACGAGCAGTACTTC. Translated: CASSIDRNEQYF. This chain joins TRBV7-9 and TRBJ2-7; TRBD1 is a possible D gene (6 bases). Germline-derived CDR1 and CDR2 are SEHNR and FQNEAQ (reference sequence). CDR3 size: 12 residues. Trimming cost V 5 bases and J 5 bases, with 10 bases left between them. The variable domain in full, with the rest retrieved from reference TRBV7-9 and TRBJ2-7, is DTGVSQNPRHKITKRGQNVTFRCDPISEHNRLYWYRQTLGQGPEFLTYFQNEAQLEKSRLLSDRFSAERPKGSFSTLEIQRTEQGDSAMYLCASSIDRNEQYFGPGTRLTVT.

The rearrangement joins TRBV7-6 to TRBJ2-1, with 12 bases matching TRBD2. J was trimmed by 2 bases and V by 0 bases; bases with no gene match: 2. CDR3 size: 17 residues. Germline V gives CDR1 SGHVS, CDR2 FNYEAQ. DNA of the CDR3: TGTGCCAGCAGCTTAGCGCTAGCGGGAGGGCCCTACAATGAGCAGTTCTTC. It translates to CASSLALAGGPYNEQFF.

Here the CDR3 DNA reads TGTGCCTGGAGTGTATACCCCCCGGAGGAGGGTTCAGGGTTTAACTATGGCTACACCTTC. Its protein is CAWSVYPPEEGSGFNYGYTF. V and J are TRBV30 and TRBJ1-2, with a weak D call TRBD1 (5 bases). This CDR3 spans 20 amino acids. Germline CDR1 reads GTSNPN; CDR2 reads SVGIG (reference sequence). V lost 0 bases to trimming and J lost 1 base, with 27 bases between them.

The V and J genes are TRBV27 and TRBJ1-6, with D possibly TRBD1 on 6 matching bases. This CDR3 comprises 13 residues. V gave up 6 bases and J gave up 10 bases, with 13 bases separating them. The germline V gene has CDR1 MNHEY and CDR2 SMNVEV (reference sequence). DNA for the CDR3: TGTGCCAGCAGGCCGGACAGTTCCTCACCCCTCCACTTT. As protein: CASRPDSSSPLHF.

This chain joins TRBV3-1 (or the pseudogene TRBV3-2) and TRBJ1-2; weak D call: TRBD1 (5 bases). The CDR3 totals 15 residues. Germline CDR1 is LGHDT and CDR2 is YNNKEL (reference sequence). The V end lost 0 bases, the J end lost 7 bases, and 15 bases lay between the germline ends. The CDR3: CASSQDWQGRSGYTF. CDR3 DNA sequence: TGTGCCAGCAGCCAAGACTGGCAGGGAAGAAGTGGCTACACCTTC.

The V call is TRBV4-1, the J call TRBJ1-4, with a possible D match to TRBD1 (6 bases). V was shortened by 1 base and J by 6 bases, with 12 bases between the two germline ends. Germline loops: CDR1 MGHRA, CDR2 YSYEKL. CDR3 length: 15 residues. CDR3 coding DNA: TGCGCCAGCAGCCAAGGGACAGTTCAAGATGAAAAACTGTTTTTT. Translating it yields CASSQGTVQDEKLFF.

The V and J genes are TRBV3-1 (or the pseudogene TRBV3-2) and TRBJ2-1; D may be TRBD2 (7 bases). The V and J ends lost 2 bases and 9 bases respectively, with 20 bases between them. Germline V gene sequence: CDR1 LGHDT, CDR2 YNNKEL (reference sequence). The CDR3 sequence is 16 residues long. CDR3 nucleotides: TGTGCCAGCAGCCAACCCCCGGGGGCGGGAGCGGTTGAGCAGTTCTTC. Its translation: CASSQPPGAGAVEQFF.

CDR3: CASSQTGEFNQPQHF. DNA of the CDR3: TGTGCCAGCAGCCAAACCGGGGAATTCAATCAGCCCCAGCATTTT. V is TRBV6-5 and J is TRBJ1-5; D remains unclear. This CDR3 is 15 amino acids long. V was clipped by 6 bases and J by 3 bases, with 15 bases between them. Germline V gives CDR1 MNHEY, CDR2 SVGAGI.

CDR3 nucleotides: TGTGCCAGCAGCCAAGGTAACAACCAGCCCCAGCATTTT. Protein sequence: CASSQGNNQPQHF. The chain combines TRBV3-1 (or the pseudogene TRBV3-2) with TRBJ1-5; D uncertain. The germline CDR1 and CDR2 sequences are LGHDT and YNNKEL (reference sequence). Trimming left V 1 base short and J 7 bases short, with 8 bases between. CDR3 length equals 13 residues.

The CDR3 here is CASSPGASGGRGEQFF. DNA of the CDR3: TGTGCCAGCAGCCCAGGGGCTAGCGGGGGGCGAGGTGAGCAGTTCTTC. The chain joins TRBV11-3 to TRBJ2-1; 11 bases line up with TRBD2. CDR3 length equals 16 residues. Germline V CDR1 and CDR2: SGHNT, YENEEA. The junction had 12 bases not matched to a gene; V was cut back by 5 bases and J by 9 bases.

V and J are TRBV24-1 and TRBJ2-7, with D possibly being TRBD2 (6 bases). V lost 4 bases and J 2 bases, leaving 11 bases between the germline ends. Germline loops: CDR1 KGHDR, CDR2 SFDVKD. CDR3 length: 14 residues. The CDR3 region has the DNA TGTGCCACCAGTGAAGGGAGGTTAACCTACGAGCAGTACTTC. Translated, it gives CATSEGRLTYEQYF.

The CDR3 DNA sequence: TGCGCCAGTCAGAACTGGGGCCGGGACTATGGCTACACCTTC. Translated, it gives CASQNWGRDYGYTF. The J gene is TRBJ1-2, the V gene TRBV10-2, with D possibly matching TRBD1 (5 bases). CDR3 size: 14 residues. V lost 9 bases to trimming and J lost 3 bases, with 17 bases between them. The V gene's germline CDR1 is WSHSY and CDR2 SAAADI.

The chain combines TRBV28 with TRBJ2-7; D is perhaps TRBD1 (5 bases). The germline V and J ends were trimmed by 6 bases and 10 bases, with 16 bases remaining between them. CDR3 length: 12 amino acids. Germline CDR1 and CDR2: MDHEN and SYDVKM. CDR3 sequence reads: CASREGAGFQYF. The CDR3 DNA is TGTGCCAGCAGGGAAGGGGCCGGATTTCAGTACTTC.

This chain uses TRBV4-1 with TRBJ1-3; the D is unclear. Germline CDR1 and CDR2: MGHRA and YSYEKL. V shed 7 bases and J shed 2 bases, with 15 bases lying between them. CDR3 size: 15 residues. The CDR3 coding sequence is TGCGCCAGCACCTCCACGGCGGGTACTGGAAACACCATATATTTT. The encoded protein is CASTSTAGTGNTIYF.

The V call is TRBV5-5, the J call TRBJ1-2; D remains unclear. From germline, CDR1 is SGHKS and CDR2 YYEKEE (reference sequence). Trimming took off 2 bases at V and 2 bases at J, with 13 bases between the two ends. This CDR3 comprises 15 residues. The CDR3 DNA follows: TGTGCCAGCAGCTTAAATTCACAGATGAACTATGGCTACACCTTC. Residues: CASSLNSQMNYGYTF.

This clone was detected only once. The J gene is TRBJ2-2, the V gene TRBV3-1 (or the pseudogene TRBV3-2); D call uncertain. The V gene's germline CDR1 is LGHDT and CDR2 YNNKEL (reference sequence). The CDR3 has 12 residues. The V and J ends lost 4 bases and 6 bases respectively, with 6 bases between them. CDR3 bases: TGTGCCAGCAGCCCCGAGGCCGGGGAGCTGTTTTTT. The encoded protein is CASSPEAGELFF.

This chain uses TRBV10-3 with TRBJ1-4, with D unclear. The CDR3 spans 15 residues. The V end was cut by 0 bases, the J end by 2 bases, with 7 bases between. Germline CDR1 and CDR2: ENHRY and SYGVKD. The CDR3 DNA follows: TGTGCCATCAGTGAGTCGGGCAGCACTAATGAAAAACTGTTTTTT. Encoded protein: CAISESGSTNEKLFF.

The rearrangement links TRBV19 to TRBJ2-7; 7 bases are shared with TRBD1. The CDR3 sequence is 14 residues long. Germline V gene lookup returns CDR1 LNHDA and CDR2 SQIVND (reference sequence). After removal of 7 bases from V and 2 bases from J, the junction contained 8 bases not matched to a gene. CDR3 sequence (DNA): TGTGCCAGTACCGGAGCCGGGACAGCCTACGAGCAGTACTTC. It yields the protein CASTGAGTAYEQYF.

DNA for the CDR3: TGTGCCAGCAGCGAACAGGCCGATGAAAAACTGTTTTTT. It codes for CASSEQADEKLFF. V gene TRBV28 combines with J gene TRBJ1-4; possibly TRBD1 for D (5 bases). Between the trimmed V and J ends, which lost 6 bases and 6 bases, there was a span of 11 bases. Germline V gene sequence: CDR1 MDHEN, CDR2 SYDVKM. This CDR3 contains 13 residues.

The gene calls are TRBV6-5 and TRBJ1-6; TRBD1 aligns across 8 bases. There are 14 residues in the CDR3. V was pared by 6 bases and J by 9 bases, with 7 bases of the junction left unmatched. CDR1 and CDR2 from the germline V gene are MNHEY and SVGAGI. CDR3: CASRADRGGSPLHF. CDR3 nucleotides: TGTGCCAGCAGGGCAGACAGGGGAGGTTCACCCCTCCACTTT.